This T cell receptor beta chain originates from a study of T cell repertoires in cytomegalovirus infection. Regarding the study as a whole: The study found HLA-C-restricted CMV-specific TCR beta clonotypes dominating the ex vivo response.

Each CDR3 protein gets one entry after TCRdb re-called the reads with MiXCR. The sample consists of approximately 590,000 distinct CDR3 sequences, under 45% of them appearing once. Worth noting for this clonotype: Its antigen is currently unknown.

This material consisted of cultured PBMCs, taken from culture after CMV antigen stimulation. The TCR comes from a human donor in good health (CMV status not recorded). Some clones in this sample may be carry-over from other donors' samples.

The CDR3 DNA is TGTGCCAGCAGTTACGGGGGGACAGGGGGCGCTTACGAGCAGTACTTC. Its protein product is CASSYGGTGGAYEQYF. The chain links TRBV6-5 to TRBJ2-7; 12 bases are a match to TRBD1. This CDR3 region has 16 residues. With V trimmed by 2 bases and J by 4 bases, 6 bases remained unmatched. Germline V gene sequence: CDR1 MNHEY, CDR2 SVGAGI.